One sample yielded the 7 T cell receptor beta chains listed below, sequenced in a study. TCRdb called the RT-PCR reads again in MiXCR, with one record for every CDR3 protein. Counted here are around 700,000 distinct CDR3 sequences, around 14% occurring once; the ten biggest clones make up about 3.9%. Material for sequencing was memory CD4+ T cells from blood. The receptors here all came from a female donor in good health, serving as a healthy control.

This chain uses TRBV6-5 with TRBJ2-1; D gene ambiguous. V lost 7 bases, J lost 5 bases, and 9 bases lay in between. This CDR3 region has 12 residues. Germline values: CDR1 MNHEY, CDR2 SVGAGI. The CDR3 sequence is CASTTQNNEQFF. The CDR3, as DNA: TGTGCCAGCACTACCCAGAACAATGAGCAGTTCTTC.

The V gene is TRBV11-2, the J gene TRBJ2-1; TRBD2 agrees at 11 bases. This CDR3 has 15 residues. Looked up from germline, CDR1 is SGHAT and CDR2 is FQNNGV. J was trimmed by 5 bases and V by 3 bases; bases with no gene match: 3. CDR3 residues: CASSLTSGTNNEQFF. The DNA of the CDR3 is TGTGCCAGCAGCTTGACTAGCGGGACCAACAATGAGCAGTTCTTC. Based on the CDR3 plus reference TRBV11-2 and TRBJ2-1, the full variable domain is EAGVAQSPRYKIIEKRQSVAFWCNPISGHATLYWYQQILGQGPKLLIQFQNNGVVDDSQLPKDRFSAERLKGVDSTLKIQPAKLEDSAVYLCASSLTSGTNNEQFFGPGTRLTVL.

This clonotype was counted at least ten times. The chain recombines TRBV7-2 with TRBJ1-6; D possibly corresponds to TRBD1 (6 bases). The CDR3 consists of 14 residues. V shed 1 base and J shed 8 bases, with 9 bases lying between them. CDR1 and CDR2 (germline): SGHTA, FQGNSA. As DNA, the CDR3 is TGTGCCAGCAGCTTAGACACAGGGCATTCACCCCTCCACTTT. This gives the protein CASSLDTGHSPLHF.

The chain uses TRBV4-3 and TRBJ2-1, with TRBD1 as a possible D gene (5 bases). This CDR3 is 21 amino acids long. Trimming pared 0 bases from V and 0 bases from J, leaving 24 bases between. CDR1 and CDR2 (germline): LGHNA, YSLEER. CDR3 loop: CASSQESRGVTYRSSYNEQFF. The CDR3 nucleotides are TGCGCCAGCAGCCAAGAATCAAGGGGCGTTACTTACCGTAGCTCCTACAATGAGCAGTTCTTC.

This clonotype showed up just a few times. In nucleotides, the CDR3 is TGCAGTGCTCTTTCGACAGGCAATCAGCCCCAGCATTTT. It translates to CSALSTGNQPQHF. The V and J genes are TRBV20-1 and TRBJ1-5, with D perhaps TRBD1 (5 bases). The CDR3 runs 13 residues. Trimming took off 5 bases at V and 2 bases at J, with 10 bases between the two ends. In germline, CDR1 is DFQATT, CDR2 SNEGSKA (reference sequence).

The chain links TRBV28 to TRBJ2-7, with 7 nucleotides matching TRBD2. Unmatched junction bases numbered 13, after V lost 5 bases and J lost 0 bases. The CDR3 length is 17 residues. CDR1 is MDHEN and CDR2 is SYDVKM in the germline V gene. This CDR3 is CASSPLAGRGGSYEQYF. The CDR3 bases are TGTGCCAGCAGTCCCCTGGCGGGGAGGGGAGGCTCCTACGAGCAGTACTTC.

This clonotype has ten or more counts. The chain employs TRBV7-2 and TRBJ2-7; D not resolved. The V and J ends lost 5 bases and 2 bases respectively, with 4 bases between them. The CDR3 runs to 11 residues. Germline lookup yields CDR1 SGHTA and CDR2 FQGNSA. The DNA for the CDR3 is TGTGCCAGCAGCGCAACCTACGAGCAGTACTTC. Translating it yields CASSATYEQYF.